The entry below gives a single TCR beta chain sequence along with its context. This clone's antigen is unknown. Base qualities were left out, and no much larger clone turns up one base away. This sample is part of a study of CD8 T cells in ankylosing spondylitis (dated by TCRdb to the late 2010s). Concerning the study at large: T cell receptor beta repertoires were profiled in healthy donors and ankylosing spondylitis patients so that disease-linked TCR variants could be found. In total, the full study cohort was made up of 108 healthy donors and about two dozen ankylosing spondylitis patients. Peripheral blood samples were taken, and synovial fluid was additionally collected from ankylosing spondylitis patients.

The sequencing machine was an Illumina HiSeq 2500. Quantitative 5'-RACE with molecular barcodes was used to prepare TCR beta libraries. The source study handled its data this way. Disease-linked TCR variants were identified with a new computational method built on a probabilistic model of VDJ rearrangement. TCRdb ran its own pipeline on the public reads, namely fastp trimming at Q25 and MiXCR clone calling, and kept in-frame beta chains. Rows matching on CDR3 protein sequence are summarized as one entry with the most common DNA and genes. V and J calls and clone size were set by TCRdb, not the authors. The sample table contains about 240,000 distinct CDR3 sequences; only one count was recorded for less than 10% of them. The ten top clones hold nearly 7% of the sample. Trimming takes 7 bases from V and 2 bases from J, and the germline ends sit 11 bases apart. The CDR3 spans 13 residues, from the cysteine through the phenylalanine. The DNA shown is the 39-base CDR3, in frame from base 1. Based on the germline V gene, the CDR1 and CDR2 sequences are MNHNS and SASEGT.

Beyond this particular receptor, the publication reports: A TCR beta motif of several highly homologous amino acid variants appeared characteristic of blood from ankylosing spondylitis patients. Significant enrichment of the disease-linked clones was reported in matched synovial fluid samples from ankylosing spondylitis patients. The disease-linked clones showed a CD8+ phenotype and occurred at relatively low frequencies in peripheral blood. Some motif variants were previously reported in synovial fluid and blood of reactive arthritis patients, suggesting common disease-initiation mechanisms.

In this chain, TRBV6-1 is recombined with TRBJ2-5, with the identity of the D gene unclear. The sequencing sample was made of blood, either unsorted or a sorted T cell fraction (not recorded which). The receptor was derived from a male donor with ankylosing spondylitis or in good health (not recorded which). The CDR3 has the sequence CASTRAGQETQYF. The nucleotide sequence is given as TGTGCCAGCACTAGGGCTGGACAAGAGACCCAGTACTTC.